Below are 32 T cell receptor beta chains sequenced from a single sample in a study of T cells in Graves' hyperthyroidism and ophthalmopathy (dated by TCRdb to the late 2010s). The library was produced with multiplex PCR. Data came from an Illumina HiSeq 2000. Amplification of TCR beta CDR3 regions was carried out from RNA transcripts. For the first round of RT-PCR on the TCR CDR3, the HTBI primer set was used together with the Qiagen OneStep RT-PCR kit. The public reads were run again by TCRdb, first through fastp at Q25 and then through MiXCR, and only productive beta chains were kept. Rows are combined by CDR3 protein, so each entry shows the most common genes and DNA. This sample lists about 210,000 distinct CDR3 sequences; roughly 18% were detected once. The ten largest account for under 65% of the sample. The sample comprised blood. The receptor set was obtained from a man in his fifties with Graves' hyperthyroidism.

The chain carries TRBV12-3 or TRBV12-4 and TRBJ2-3; 8 bases map to TRBD2. V lost 6 bases to trimming and J lost 4 bases; unmatched junction nucleotides: 15. The CDR3 totals 17 residues. CDR3 sequence: CASSPRGGSGSADTQYF. CDR3 DNA: TGTGCCAGCAGCCCCCGGGGGGGGAGCGGGAGTGCAGATACGCAGTATTTT.

This clonotype was counted many times. J is TRBJ2-5 and V is TRBV6-1; 8 nucleotides line up with TRBD2. Per germline, CDR1 MNHNS and CDR2 SASEGT. Trimming at V came to 6 bases and at J to 0 bases, leaving 3 bases not matched to a gene. The length of the CDR3 is 14 residues. This CDR3 is CASRPGGDQETQYF. The DNA of the CDR3 is TGTGCCAGCAGACCGGGAGGGGACCAAGAGACCCAGTACTTC.

At least ten counts were recorded for this clonotype. The chain recombines TRBV28 with TRBJ2-7; the match to TRBD1 covers 8 bases. Germline assignment: CDR1 MDHEN and CDR2 SYDVKM. The V gene end was trimmed by 5 bases and the J gene end by 4 bases; junction bases not matched to a gene: 10. CDR3 length equals 15 residues. The CDR3 sequence is CASSVLPGTGYEQYF. The CDR3 nucleotides read TGTGCCAGCAGTGTACTGCCCGGGACAGGATACGAGCAGTACTTC.

The chain joins TRBV5-6 to TRBJ2-1; TRBD2 might be the D (5 bases). The germline CDR1 and CDR2 sequences are SGHDT and YYEEEE. The CDR3 is 13 residues long. V lost 4 bases to trimming and J lost 5 bases, with 10 bases between them. CDR3 sequence reads: CASSELEHNEQFF. The CDR3 DNA sequence: TGTGCCAGCAGCGAACTAGAGCACAATGAGCAGTTCTTC.

This clonotype was observed many times. The CDR3 here is CASSLAVSRGRVSYEQYF. In DNA, the CDR3 is TGTGCCAGCAGCTTAGCGGTTAGTCGGGGGCGGGTCTCCTACGAGCAGTACTTC. This chain links TRBV7-2 with TRBJ2-7, with D tentatively TRBD1 or TRBD2 (6 bases each). Trimming cost V 0 bases and J 0 bases, with 18 bases left between them. The CDR3 is 18 residues long. In germline, CDR1 is SGHTA, CDR2 FQGNSA.

This clonotype turned up a few times. The CDR3 spells CASTRVHSYNEQFF. The CDR3 nucleotides are TGTGCCAGTACCCGCGTCCACTCCTACAATGAGCAGTTCTTC. The rearrangement links TRBV19 to TRBJ2-1, with no clear D. Germline V gene sequence: CDR1 LNHDA, CDR2 SQIVND (reference sequence). V lost 7 bases to trimming and J lost 0 bases, with 10 bases between them. The CDR3 is 14 residues long.

A word on this clonotype: Since a much larger clone is just one base distant, this may be a read error. The J gene is TRBJ2-3, the V gene TRBV7-2; 8 bases map to TRBD2. V shed 3 bases, J shed 6 bases, and the junction held 11 bases outside the gene matches. This CDR3 has 16 residues. Germline CDR1 SGHTA, CDR2 FQGNSA. For the CDR3, the DNA is TGTGCCAGCAGCTTCTCTGGCGGGAGGATTGGGGATACGCAGTATTTT. As protein: CASSFSGGRIGDTQYF.

This clonotype has a count of ten or more. V gene TRBV30 combines with J gene TRBJ1-3; D is ambiguous. The germline V gene has CDR1 GTSNPN and CDR2 SVGIG (reference sequence). This CDR3 is built from 13 residues. V dropped 6 bases and J dropped 0 bases, with 9 bases sitting between them. DNA of the CDR3: TGTGCCTGTGCGGGCAGCTCTGGAAACACCATATATTTT. This codes for CACAGSSGNTIYF.

This rearrangement joins TRBV27 to TRBJ2-3; 11 bases are shared with TRBD2. The V gene's germline CDR1 is MNHEY and CDR2 SMNVEV (reference sequence). V shed 6 bases and J 2 bases; nucleotides not matched to a gene: 4. The CDR3 is 15 amino acids. CDR3 nucleotides: TGTGCCAGCAGGGGACTAGCGGATCACACAGATACGCAGTATTTT. Amino acid sequence: CASRGLADHTDTQYF.

This clonotype was observed at least ten times. The chain uses TRBV20-1 and TRBJ2-1; 7 bases are shared with TRBD2. The CDR3 extends over 15 amino acids. The V gene's germline CDR1 is DFQATT and CDR2 SNEGSKA (reference sequence). The ends lost 2 bases at V and 9 bases at J; junction bases unmatched: 13. The DNA for the CDR3 is TGCAGTGCTAGAAGTGAGGAGCGGGATGCGGGTGAGCAGTTCTTC. This translates into CSARSEERDAGEQFF.

This clonotype was seen repeatedly, ten times or more. The chain employs TRBV18 and TRBJ1-2, with D perhaps TRBD1 (6 bases). The CDR3 consists of 17 residues. V was pared by 2 bases and J by 2 bases, with 18 bases between. Germline lookup yields CDR1 KGHSH and CDR2 LQKENI. CDR3 in amino acids: CASSPTFSRGTNYGYTF. CDR3 coding DNA: TGTGCCAGCTCACCAACCTTTTCTAGAGGGACAAACTATGGCTACACCTTC.

J is TRBJ2-3 and V is TRBV29-1, with TRBD1 matching 11 bases. There are 14 residues in the CDR3. V lost 6 bases to trimming and J lost 3 bases; unmatched junction nucleotides: 5. Per germline, CDR1 SQVTM and CDR2 ANQGSEA. DNA of the CDR3: TGCAGCGTAGGGACAGGGGGTGTAACAGATACGCAGTATTTT. This encodes CSVGTGGVTDTQYF.

This clonotype was counted many times. The CDR3 is CASTTGGGRGFNEKLFF. The CDR3 DNA sequence: TGTGCCAGCACGACAGGGGGGGGCCGGGGTTTTAATGAAAAACTGTTTTTT. This chain links TRBV28 with TRBJ1-4; TRBD1 aligns across 9 bases. Germline loops: CDR1 MDHEN, CDR2 SYDVKM. The ends lost 7 bases at V and 4 bases at J; junction bases unmatched: 13. CDR3 size: 17 residues.

This clonotype was seen repeatedly, ten times or more. The V and J genes are TRBV13 and TRBJ2-3, with TRBD1 identical over 10 bases. Trimming took 1 base from V and 5 from J; bases not matched to a gene: 3. CDR1 is PRHDT and CDR2 is FYEKMQ in the germline V gene (reference sequence). The CDR3 runs to 15 residues. CDR3 amino acids: CASSLEGQGIDTQYF. The CDR3 DNA is TGTGCCAGCAGCTTAGAGGGACAGGGGATAGATACGCAGTATTTT.

At least ten counts were recorded for this clonotype. The chain joins TRBV29-1 to TRBJ2-7; 11 nucleotides agree with TRBD2. In germline, CDR1 is SQVTM, CDR2 ANQGSEA. V was pared by 6 bases and J by 8 bases, with 12 bases of the junction left unmatched. This CDR3 has 14 residues. CDR3 bases: TGCAGCGTGGCTGGTTCCCCTAGCGGGAGGAAGCAGTACTTC. This gives the protein CSVAGSPSGRKQYF.

This clonotype was recorded many times. V is TRBV2 and J is TRBJ2-1, with 7 bases lining up with TRBD2. Germline-derived CDR1 and CDR2 are SNHLY and FYNNEI. Trimming removed 6 bases from V and 9 bases from J; junction bases left unmatched: 14. This CDR3 has 15 amino acids. CDR3 in amino acids: CASRKVAGVGPEQFF. The DNA of the CDR3 is TGTGCCAGCAGAAAAGTGGCGGGGGTGGGGCCTGAGCAGTTCTTC.

The chain recombines TRBV5-1 with TRBJ1-6, with D tentatively TRBD1 (6 bases). V shed 4 bases and J shed 13 bases, with 18 bases lying between them. This CDR3 has 14 residues. Germline CDR1 and CDR2: SGHRS and YFSETQ. In DNA form, the CDR3 reads TGCGCCAGCAGCCCAGAAACCTCAGGGGCTCCCCTCCACTTT. It translates to CASSPETSGAPLHF.

This clonotype has a count of ten or more. The rearrangement joins TRBV5-6 to TRBJ2-1, with unresolved D. V was shortened by 0 bases and J by 9 bases, with 7 bases between the two germline ends. Germline V CDR1 and CDR2: SGHDT, YYEEEE. The CDR3 covers 12 residues. The CDR3 nucleotides read TGTGCCAGCAGCTTGGGTACGGGTGAGCAGTTCTTC. Translation: CASSLGTGEQFF.

This clonotype was counted ten times or more. The genes are TRBV6-5 and TRBJ2-1; 7 bases map to TRBD1. There are 14 residues in the CDR3. V gave up 0 bases and J gave up 6 bases; unmatched junction bases: 2. Per germline, CDR1 MNHEY and CDR2 SVGAGI. CDR3: CASSYSSGGNEQFF. The CDR3 bases are TGTGCCAGCAGTTACTCTTCAGGGGGCAATGAGCAGTTCTTC.

This clonotype was detected ten times or more. The chain combines TRBV24-1 with TRBJ2-7; D might be TRBD1 (5 bases). There are 15 residues in the CDR3. Trimming removed 3 bases at V and 5 bases at J, with 16 bases between. The germline CDR1 and CDR2 sequences are KGHDR and SFDVKD. The CDR3 protein is CATSDPVRGANEQYF. The CDR3 DNA reads as TGTGCCACCAGTGATCCGGTCCGTGGGGCGAACGAGCAGTACTTC.

This clonotype was recorded at least ten times. The CDR3 DNA reads as TGTGCCAGCAGCTTAGCGCGGAGCGGGGAGCTGTTTTTT. Protein product: CASSLARSGELFF. The rearrangement uses TRBV7-9 and TRBJ2-2, with no clear D. Trimming removed 0 bases from V and 7 bases from J, with 6 bases in between. Germline CDR1 reads SEHNR; CDR2 reads FQNEAQ (reference sequence). The CDR3 has 13 residues.

V is TRBV4-1 and J is TRBJ2-3; 9 bases are a match to TRBD2. Germline V gives CDR1 MGHRA, CDR2 YSYEKL. CDR3 length equals 17 residues. Trimming took 2 bases from V and 4 from J; bases not matched to a gene: 10. CDR3 bases: TGCGCCAGCAGCCAAATACCGGGACTAGCCCATTCAGATACGCAGTATTTT. Protein: CASSQIPGLAHSDTQYF.

The table lists this clonotype with a few counts. V and J are TRBV15 and TRBJ1-1; 9 bases fit TRBD1. The CDR3 is made up of 14 amino acids. The V gene's germline CDR1 is LNHNV and CDR2 YYDKDF (reference sequence). With 5 bases clipped from V and 3 bases from J, the junction kept 4 bases outside the gene matches. The CDR3 spells CATSRDRADTEAFF. The CDR3 DNA reads TGTGCCACCAGCCGGGACAGGGCGGACACTGAAGCTTTCTTT. Looking up the rest from reference TRBV15 and TRBJ1-1 gives the full variable domain: DAMVIQNPRYQVTQFGKPVTLSCSQTLNHNVMYWYQQKSSQAPKLLFHYYDKDFNNEADTPDNFQSRRPNTSFCFLDIRSPGLGDTAMYLCATSRDRADTEAFFGQGTRLTVV.

This clonotype was detected ten times or more. The chain has TRBV3-1 and TRBJ1-2; 10 nucleotides match TRBD1. Losses at the gene ends were 2 bases for V and 3 bases for J; bases not matched to a gene: 6. This CDR3 has 16 residues. Germline V lookup: CDR1 LGHDT, CDR2 YNNKEL (reference sequence). The DNA for the CDR3 is TGTGCCAGCAGCCAAAAGGACAGGGGGGGATACTATGGCTACACCTTC. Its protein product is CASSQKDRGGYYGYTF.

This clonotype was seen ten or more times. V is TRBV20-1 and J is TRBJ1-6; 10 nucleotides match TRBD1. The V gene end was trimmed by 3 bases and the J gene end by 7 bases; junction bases not matched to a gene: 6. This CDR3 has 15 residues. Germline lookup yields CDR1 DFQATT and CDR2 SNEGSKA (reference sequence). The CDR3 loop is CSASQPGQGNSPLHF. CDR3 nucleotides: TGCAGTGCTAGTCAGCCGGGACAGGGGAATTCACCCCTCCACTTT.

This clonotype was picked up many times. The J gene is TRBJ1-5, the V gene TRBV7-2, with 11 bases fitting TRBD1. CDR1 is SGHTA and CDR2 is FQGNSA in the germline V gene. This CDR3 is built from 14 residues. After removal of 4 bases from V and 6 bases from J, the junction contained 2 bases not matched to a gene. The CDR3 DNA is TGTGCCAGCAGCTCCGGGACAGGGGGTCAGCCCCAGCATTTT. This gives the protein CASSSGTGGQPQHF.

The rearrangement links TRBV28 to TRBJ2-1; weak D call: TRBD2 (5 bases). Trimming stripped 7 bases from V and 0 bases from J, with 16 bases between. Germline CDR1 is MDHEN and CDR2 is SYDVKM. The length of the CDR3 is 16 residues. DNA for the CDR3: TGTGCCAGCACCTCGTCTAGCTGGCGCTCCTACAATGAGCAGTTCTTC. Amino acid sequence: CASTSSSWRSYNEQFF.

This clonotype has at least ten counts. The chain uses TRBV3-1 and TRBJ2-7; D possibly matches TRBD1 or TRBD2 (5 bases each). Looked up from germline, CDR1 is LGHDT and CDR2 is YNNKEL (reference sequence). Trimming removed 4 bases from V and 0 bases from J, with 16 bases in between. This CDR3 comprises 16 residues. CDR3 in DNA: TGTGCCAGCAGCCGAGTACCGGGACGGATCTCCTACGAGCAGTACTTC. As protein: CASSRVPGRISYEQYF.

This clonotype showed up many times. The chain is built from TRBV11-3 and TRBJ2-1; D uncertain. The CDR3 contains 13 residues. In germline, CDR1 is SGHNT, CDR2 YENEEA. Trimming removed 4 bases from V and 4 bases from J, with 8 bases in between. Here the CDR3 DNA reads TGTGCCAGCAGCTGGGGTACGTACAATGAGCAGTTCTTC. It is translated as CASSWGTYNEQFF.

This clonotype was seen ten or more times. The chain employs TRBV24-1 and TRBJ1-1; D uncertain. The CDR3 contains 13 residues. Trimming pared 7 bases from V and 3 bases from J, leaving 11 bases between. Germline loops: CDR1 KGHDR, CDR2 SFDVKD. In DNA form, the CDR3 reads TGTGCCACCAGCGACGGTTTGGACACTGAAGCTTTCTTT. It yields the protein CATSDGLDTEAFF.

This clonotype was counted ten times or more. This sequence joins TRBV4-2 and TRBJ2-7; 10 positions agree with TRBD2. CDR3 length: 15 residues. V lost 5 bases and J lost 5; bases outside the gene matches: 9. Germline V CDR1 and CDR2: LGHNA, YNFKEQ. CDR3 DNA sequence: TGTGCCAGCAGCACCCGGCTAGCGGGAGTAGACGAGCAGTACTTC. Its protein product is CASSTRLAGVDEQYF.

This clonotype occurred many times. The rearrangement uses TRBV10-1 and TRBJ2-7; possibly TRBD1 or TRBD2 for D (5 bases each). From germline, CDR1 is WNHNN and CDR2 SYGVQD (reference sequence). The CDR3 extends over 11 amino acids. The V end lost 6 bases, the J end lost 7 bases, and 10 bases lay between the germline ends. The CDR3 reads CASSTGLEQYF. As DNA, the CDR3 is TGCGCCAGCAGCACGGGGCTGGAGCAGTACTTC.